The rows below give T cell receptor beta chains drawn from one sample of a study of CD8+CD57+ T cells in acquired aplastic anemia. TCRdb redid the calling of the reads with MiXCR, one entry per CDR3 protein. In the table there are approximately 190,000 distinct CDR3 sequences, approximately 48% of which are singletons. The sample consisted of sorted CD4+, CD8+, or CD8+CD57+ T cells (not recorded which) from PBMCs. The receptors come from a human donor with aplastic anemia. Both conserved end residues are part of each CDR3. D genes are given only for firm matches. Expanded clones are given a class, and other clones once, few, many or no size at all.

>TRBV2|TRBD1|13|TRBJ1-1|many
CAIPGAGGTEAFF
TGTGCCATCCCCGGGGCAGGGGGAACTGAAGCTTTCTTT
>TRBV11-2|TRBD2|17|TRBJ2-3|many
CASSPRLAGAGGDTQYF
TGTGCCAGCAGCCCCCGACTAGCGGGAGCGGGGGGAGATACGCAGTATTTT
>TRBV10-3|.|12|TRBJ2-7|many
CAISRTAYEQYF
TGTGCCATCAGTCGGACGGCTTACGAGCAGTACTTC
>TRBV10-3|.|15|TRBJ1-6|many
CASSETASYNSPLHF
TGTGCCAGCAGTGAGACGGCCTCCTATAATTCACCCCTCCACTTT
>TRBV10-3|.|14|TRBJ1-1|.
CAISAKEPNTEAFF
TGTGCCATCAGTGCAAAGGAGCCGAACACTGAAGCTTTCTTT
>TRBV5-1|TRBD2|15|TRBJ2-1|many
CASSLGSGRTNEQFF
TGCGCCAGCAGCCTTGGGAGCGGGAGAACGAATGAGCAGTTCTTC
>TRBV20-1|TRBD2|17|TRBJ2-3|.
CSASSIAGGLRTDTQYF
TGCAGTGCTAGTAGCATAGCGGGGGGGCTGAGGACAGATACGCAGTATTTT
>TRBV11-1|.|18|TRBJ2-1|few
CASSLGLAIIHGDSEQFF
TGTGCCAGCAGCTTAGGACTAGCGATAATACACGGGGACAGTGAGCAGTTCTTC
>TRBV2|.|13|TRBJ2-5|few
CASSPWGQETQYF
TGTGCCAGCTCCCCTTGGGGGCAAGAGACCCAGTACTTC
>TRBV20-1|TRBD1|14|TRBJ1-1|.
CSAEDRVVGTEAFF
TGCAGTGCGGAAGACAGGGTAGTGGGAACTGAAGCTTTCTTT
>TRBV25-1|.|17|TRBJ2-7|many
CASSDQGTGTAAYEQYF
TGTGCCAGCAGTGACCAAGGGACCGGGACGGCGGCCTACGAGCAGTACTTC
>TRBV6-1|.|15|TRBJ2-7|many
CASSDRVLSSYEQYF
TGTGCCAGCAGTGATCGGGTCTTAAGCTCCTACGAGCAGTACTTC
>TRBV12-3/TRBV12-4|.|14|TRBJ2-7|many
CASSSHGGSYEQYF
TGTGCCAGCAGTAGCCATGGGGGCTCCTACGAGCAGTACTTC
>TRBV12-3/TRBV12-4|.|14|TRBJ1-5|.
CAGSGAYSNQPQHF
TGTGCCGGCTCGGGGGCCTATAGCAATCAGCCCCAGCATTTT
>TRBV4-2|.|15|TRBJ2-1|many
CASSQGIASYNEQFF
TGTGCCAGCAGCCAAGGGATAGCATCCTACAATGAGCAGTTCTTC
>TRBV5-4|.|14|TRBJ1-2|many
CASSRPGQNYGYTF
TGTGCCAGCAGCCGGCCCGGGCAAAACTATGGCTACACCTTC
>TRBV7-9|.|12|TRBJ2-1|.
CASSRFVNEQFF
TGTGCCAGCAGTAGGTTTGTCAATGAGCAGTTCTTC
>TRBV27|.|15|TRBJ1-1|.
CASSLLGTSNTEAFF
TGTGCCAGCAGTTTATTAGGGACATCCAACACTGAAGCTTTCTTT
>TRBV2|.|14|TRBJ2-5|.
CASSAPPVQETQYF
TGTGCCAGCAGCGCCCCGCCCGTCCAAGAGACCCAGTACTTC
>TRBV7-9|.|13|TRBJ2-7|.
CASSSGSLVEQYF
TGTGCCAGCAGCTCCGGGTCCCTCGTGGAGCAGTACTTC
>TRBV15|TRBD1|16|TRBJ2-3|.
CATIDRGNLHTDTQYF
TGTGCCACCATCGACAGGGGGAACCTTCACACAGATACGCAGTATTTT
>TRBV5-4|.|14|TRBJ1-6|.
CASSGTPGDSPLHF
TGTGCCAGCAGTGGGACCCCCGGGGATTCACCCCTCCACTTT
>TRBV20-1|TRBD1|17|TRBJ1-2|.
CSARDRLKTGTPYGYTF
TGCAGTGCTAGAGATAGGCTGAAGACAGGGACCCCCTATGGCTACACCTTC
>TRBV29-1|TRBD2|14|TRBJ2-5|.
CSVASGANQETQYF
TGCAGCGTGGCTAGCGGGGCGAATCAGGAGACCCAGTACTTC
>TRBV4-1|.|15|TRBJ1-5|many
CASSPVGGAVQPQHF
TGCGCCAGCAGCCCGGTGGGGGGAGCGGTTCAGCCCCAGCATTTT
>TRBV20-1|.|14|TRBJ2-2|.
CSATGRFNTGELFF
TGCAGTGCTACCGGACGGTTTAACACCGGGGAGCTGTTTTTT
>TRBV24-1|TRBD1|14|TRBJ2-7|.
CAIPRTGAPYEQYF
TGTGCCATCCCTAGGACAGGGGCCCCCTACGAGCAGTACTTC
>TRBV4-2|TRBD1|19|TRBJ1-2|many
CASSQRGTGWTGKDYGYTF
TGTGCCAGCAGCCAACGGGGGACGGGGTGGACAGGGAAGGACTATGGCTACACCTTC
>TRBV7-3|TRBD2|20|TRBJ2-7|many
CASSLTRGRMASGVNYEQYF
TGTGCCAGCAGCTTAACGAGAGGCAGGATGGCTAGCGGGGTTAACTACGAGCAGTACTTC
>TRBV19|.|14|TRBJ1-1|.
CASRSRGMNTEAFF
TGTGCCAGCAGATCTAGGGGGATGAACACTGAAGCTTTCTTT
>TRBV4-1|.|15|TRBJ2-5|many
CASSQDFQTFETQYF
TGCGCCAGCAGCCAAGACTTTCAGACTTTCGAGACCCAGTACTTC
>TRBV7-3|.|13|TRBJ2-5|many
CASSPGQSETQYF
TGTGCCAGCAGCCCGGGGCAGTCAGAGACCCAGTACTTC
>TRBV25-1|TRBD2|16|TRBJ2-5|few
CASSESNGREEETQYF
TGTGCCAGCAGTGAATCGAACGGGAGGGAAGAAGAGACCCAGTACTTC
>TRBV27|TRBD1|15|TRBJ2-1|few
CASSLRQGADNEQFF
TGTGCCAGCAGTTTAAGACAGGGAGCGGACAATGAGCAGTTCTTC
>TRBV29-1|.|13|TRBJ2-1|many
CSVGGTHYNEQFF
TGCAGCGTTGGAGGGACCCACTACAATGAGCAGTTCTTC
>TRBV12-3/TRBV12-4|.|15|TRBJ1-4|.
CASSFGRGTNEKLFF
TGTGCCAGCAGTTTTGGCCGGGGGACTAATGAAAAACTGTTTTTT
>TRBV5-1|.|12|TRBJ2-7|.
CASNKGGHEQYF
TGCGCCAGCAACAAGGGGGGCCACGAGCAGTACTTC
>TRBV2|.|14|TRBJ2-2|.
CASRVTVNTGELFF
TGTGCCAGCAGGGTGACAGTGAACACCGGGGAGCTGTTTTTT
>TRBV15|TRBD2|16|TRBJ2-7|many
CATSREGGSQGYEQYF
TGTGCCACCAGCAGAGAGGGGGGGTCTCAGGGCTACGAGCAGTACTTC
>TRBV11-3|.|14|TRBJ2-5|once
CASSLGLNEETQYF
TGTGCCAGCAGCTTAGGACTGAACGAAGAGACCCAGTACTTC
>TRBV7-2|TRBD1|15|TRBJ2-5|many
CASRKTGSSGETQYF
TGTGCCAGCAGAAAGACAGGGAGTAGTGGAGAGACCCAGTACTTC
>TRBV5-6|.|16|TRBJ2-5|many
CASTPGRWGAEETQYF
TGTGCCAGCACCCCGGGTCGGTGGGGGGCTGAAGAGACCCAGTACTTC
>TRBV7-2|.|13|TRBJ1-1|.
CASSSPGWGEAFF
TGTGCCAGCAGCTCTCCAGGGTGGGGTGAAGCTTTCTTC
>TRBV14|TRBD1|16|TRBJ1-3|.
CASGLHTGASGNTIYF
TGTGCCAGCGGCCTTCACACAGGGGCATCTGGAAACACCATATATTTT
>TRBV6-1|TRBD1|17|TRBJ2-5|few
CASSEGFKTGSLETQYF
TGTGCCAGCAGTGAAGGGTTCAAGACAGGGTCTTTAGAGACCCAGTACTTC
>TRBV9|TRBD2|13|TRBJ2-7|.
CASSAGGTYEQYF
TGTGCCAGCAGCGCCGGGGGGACCTACGAGCAGTACTTC
>TRBV2|.|14|TRBJ2-5|few
CASSVGSFGETQYF
TGTGCCAGCAGTGTTGGTTCTTTTGGTGAGACCCAGTACTTC
>TRBV3-1|.|13|TRBJ1-5|many
CASSQDRGGTQHF
TGTGCCAGCAGCCAAGATCGGGGGGGGACCCAGCATTTT
>TRBV7-3|.|15|TRBJ1-1|.
CASSPQIGSGTEAFF
TGTGCCAGCAGCCCACAAATAGGTAGTGGGACTGAAGCTTTCTTT
>TRBV19|TRBD2|18|TRBJ2-1|many
CASSWARSGTSAHNEQFF
TGTGCCAGTAGCTGGGCCCGCTCCGGGACTAGCGCCCACAATGAGCAGTTCTTC
>TRBV10-1|TRBD1|15|TRBJ1-2|.
CASSDSDRGVYGYTF
TGCGCCAGCAGTGACTCGGACAGGGGGGTTTATGGCTACACCTTC
>TRBV20-1|.|12|TRBJ1-2|.
CSSWAGKGGYTF
TGCAGCAGTTGGGCAGGGAAAGGTGGCTACACCTTC